The rows below give T cell receptor beta chains drawn from one sample of a study of shared T cell receptors in the human thymus. Sequenced by immunoSEQ multiplex PCR; TCRdb stores in-frame clones only, minus some. This table holds about 660,000 clones, about 90% found once. These data also formed part of another study, on human thymus T cells.

The sample comprised thymocytes. The source is a boy younger than two with a congenital heart defect. Each CDR3 is given with its conserved first and last residue. Fields, in order: V gene, clone size, D gene, J gene, CDR3 DNA, CDR3 protein. The D gene is left open where the match is weak. Clone size is given for some rows only: seen once, a few or many times, or a class if the clone is expanded.

V: TRBV25-1
size: -
D: -
J: TRBJ1-1
DNA: TGTGCCAGCAGTGTTCTAGGGGCCATGAACACTGAAGCTTTCTTT
CDR3: CASSVLGAMNTEAFF

V: TRBV9
size: -
D: TRBD1
J: TRBJ1-2
DNA: TGTGCCAGCAGCCAACCGGACAGGGCGCCCTATGGCTACACCTTC
CDR3: CASSQPDRAPYGYTF

V: TRBV28
size: -
D: -
J: TRBJ2-3
DNA: TGTGCCAGCAGTTTAGGGCCAGATACGCAGTATTTT
CDR3: CASSLGPDTQYF

V: TRBV9
size: -
D: -
J: TRBJ2-3
DNA: TGTGCCAGCAGCGTAAACCCAGGTGGGGGGATCACAGATACGCAGTATTTT
CDR3: CASSVNPGGGITDTQYF

V: TRBV4-3
size: -
D: -
J: TRBJ1-1
DNA: TGCGCCAGCAGCCAGCACCAGGGGTGGAACACTGAAGCTTTCTTT
CDR3: CASSQHQGWNTEAFF

V: TRBV11-2
size: -
D: -
J: TRBJ2-5
DNA: TGTGCCAGCAGCTTAGATGTCGGGGGGCGAGAGACCCAGTACTTC
CDR3: CASSLDVGGRETQYF

V: TRBV5-3
size: -
D: TRBD2
J: TRBJ2-3
DNA: TGTGCCAGAAGCCCAGGACTAGCGGGAGGGTTCGATACGCAGTATTTT
CDR3: CARSPGLAGGFDTQYF

V: TRBV28
size: -
D: TRBD1
J: TRBJ1-5
DNA: TGTGCCAGCAGTTACTCCTCTCTGGGACAGTCCAATCAGCCCCAGCATTTT
CDR3: CASSYSSLGQSNQPQHF

V: TRBV6-6
size: -
D: -
J: TRBJ1-1
DNA: TGTGCCAGCAGTTCAACCCGCGGGGGTTCGGCTGAAGCTTTCTTT
CDR3: CASSSTRGGSAEAFF

V: TRBV29-1
size: -
D: TRBD1
J: TRBJ1-6
DNA: TGCAGCGTTGGGACAGGATCAAATTCACCCCTCCACTTT
CDR3: CSVGTGSNSPLHF

V: TRBV27
size: -
D: TRBD1
J: TRBJ1-2
DNA: TGTGCCAGCACCCGACAGGGGCAACACTATGGCTACACCTTC
CDR3: CASTRQGQHYGYTF

V: TRBV4-1
size: -
D: -
J: TRBJ1-6
DNA: TGCGCCAGCAGCCAAGCCGGACAGAGCTCCTATAATTCACCCCTCCACTTT
CDR3: CASSQAGQSSYNSPLHF

V: TRBV5-1
size: -
D: TRBD2
J: TRBJ2-3
DNA: TGCGCCAGCAGCCCCAACGCCCGGGGACTAGCGGGAGCGGGAGATGCGCAGTATTTT
CDR3: CASSPNARGLAGAGDAQYF

V: TRBV28
size: once
D: -
J: TRBJ2-1
DNA: TGTGCCAGCAGTTTTCGGGTCCTCCTCCTAGGCTCCAATGAGCAGTTCTTC
CDR3: CASSFRVLLLGSNEQFF

V: TRBV4-1
size: once
D: -
J: TRBJ2-7
DNA: TGCGCCAGCAGCTCAAAACACTCCTACGAGCAGTACTTC
CDR3: CASSSKHSYEQYF

V: TRBV14
size: -
D: -
J: TRBJ2-1
DNA: TGTGCCAGCAGCCCTTCCCACAGTAAACGAACCTACAATGAGCAGTTCTTC
CDR3: CASSPSHSKRTYNEQFF

V: TRBV2
size: -
D: -
J: TRBJ1-4
DNA: TGTGCCAGCAGCACAGGAGCGACTAATGAAAAACTGTTTTTT
CDR3: CASSTGATNEKLFF

V: TRBV4-2
size: few
D: TRBD1
J: TRBJ2-7
DNA: TGTGCCAGCAGCCAAGTGAACAGGGGGAACTCCTACGAGCAGTACTTC
CDR3: CASSQVNRGNSYEQYF

V: TRBV21-1
size: once
D: -
J: TRBJ1-1
DNA: TGTGCCAGCATCCGGAGGTGGTCTCCGCACACTGAAGCTTTCTTT
CDR3: CASIRRWSPHTEAFF

V: TRBV5-1
size: -
D: TRBD1
J: TRBJ1-5
DNA: TGCGCCAGCAGCTCCGAGCCCCGGACAGGGGGCTTGGATCAGCCCCAGCATTTT
CDR3: CASSSEPRTGGLDQPQHF

V: TRBV27
size: -
D: -
J: TRBJ2-1
DNA: TGTGCCAGCAGTTCACCCCCGGGGGGCTTAATATACAATGAGCAGTTCTTC
CDR3: CASSSPPGGLIYNEQFF

V: TRBV5-5
size: -
D: TRBD1
J: TRBJ2-3
DNA: TGTGCCAGCAGCCTTCGGACAGGGACCACAGATACGCAGTATTTT
CDR3: CASSLRTGTTDTQYF

V: TRBV12-5
size: -
D: TRBD1
J: TRBJ1-5
DNA: TGTGCTAGTGCCTGGGGGACAGGGGACTCCCCAGGAGCCCAGCATTTT
CDR3: CASAWGTGDSPGAQHF

V: TRBV10-2
size: -
D: -
J: TRBJ2-7
DNA: TGCGCCAGCAGACAGGGAGCGTACGAGCAGTACTTC
CDR3: CASRQGAYEQYF

V: TRBV15
size: -
D: -
J: TRBJ2-3
DNA: TGTGCCACCAGCAGAGGACTAGAGTTGGGTACGCAGTATTTT
CDR3: CATSRGLELGTQYF

V: TRBV5-1
size: -
D: -
J: TRBJ1-5
DNA: TGCGCCAGCAGCGAGGGTTCCCGCAGCAATCAGCCCCAGCATTTT
CDR3: CASSEGSRSNQPQHF

V: TRBV4-1
size: few
D: TRBD1
J: TRBJ1-6
DNA: TGCGCCAGCAGCCATGGTGGGGGACAGTTTAATTCACCCCTCCACTTT
CDR3: CASSHGGGQFNSPLHF

V: TRBV29-1
size: few
D: TRBD1
J: TRBJ2-7
DNA: TGCAGCACTCTTATAGGGACAGGGCTAAGCTCCTACGAGCAGTACTTC
CDR3: CSTLIGTGLSSYEQYF

V: TRBV7-3
size: -
D: -
J: TRBJ1-5
DNA: TGTGCCAGCAGCTGTCACCCGAGGACAGAGCGGGATTATCAGCCCCAGCATTTT
CDR3: CASSCHPRTERDYQPQHF

V: TRBV5-8
size: -
D: -
J: TRBJ1-1
DNA: TGTGCCAGCAGCCCAAGGACCCCGGGGGATACTGAAGCTTTCTTT
CDR3: CASSPRTPGDTEAFF

V: TRBV11-3
size: -
D: -
J: TRBJ2-3
DNA: TGTGCCAGCAGCTTAGGGCTAGCGAACACAGATACGCAGTATTTT
CDR3: CASSLGLANTDTQYF

V: TRBV9
size: -
D: -
J: TRBJ2-7
DNA: TGTGCCAGCAGCGTGGTGGGTGAGAGCGGTCCTTACGAGCAGTACTTC
CDR3: CASSVVGESGPYEQYF

V: TRBV6-1
size: -
D: TRBD1
J: TRBJ1-5
DNA: TGTGCCAGCAGGGCGGGACAGGGAGGTCAGCCCCAGCATTTT
CDR3: CASRAGQGGQPQHF

V: TRBV29-1
size: -
D: TRBD1
J: TRBJ2-7
DNA: TGCAGCGTAAGACAGGGGACCTCCTACGAGCAGTACTTC
CDR3: CSVRQGTSYEQYF

V: TRBV4-1
size: -
D: TRBD1
J: TRBJ1-3
DNA: TGCGCCAGCAGCCAAGATTGGGCCCCGGGACCCTCTCCGACAGGGAGTGGAAACACCATATATTTT
CDR3: CASSQDWAPGPSPTGSGNTIYF

V: TRBV29-1
size: -
D: -
J: TRBJ2-4
DNA: TGCAGCGCCTTCAAAAACATTCAGTACTTC
CDR3: CSAFKNIQYF

V: TRBV9
size: -
D: TRBD1
J: TRBJ2-1
DNA: TGTGCCAGCAGCGTACTAAAAGGAACAGGGGAAGGCTCCTACAATGAGCAGTTCTTC
CDR3: CASSVLKGTGEGSYNEQFF

V: TRBV5-1
size: -
D: TRBD1
J: TRBJ2-4
DNA: TGCGCCAGCAGAGAGCACAGGGGGCGCGGAAACATTCAGTACTTC
CDR3: CASREHRGRGNIQYF

V: TRBV5-1
size: -
D: TRBD2
J: TRBJ2-7
DNA: TGCGCCAGCAGCTTGAAGGGACTAGCGGTCTACGAGCAGTACTTC
CDR3: CASSLKGLAVYEQYF

V: TRBV30
size: -
D: TRBD1
J: TRBJ1-1
DNA: TGTGCCTGGGGATCGACAGGGGGGAACACTGAAGCTTTCTTT
CDR3: CAWGSTGGNTEAFF

V: TRBV7-6
size: -
D: -
J: TRBJ1-1
DNA: TGTGCCAGCAGCTTAGCGGTCGGGGTCGTACTAGGGAACACTGAAGCTTTCTTT
CDR3: CASSLAVGVVLGNTEAFF

V: TRBV19
size: once
D: -
J: TRBJ2-7
DNA: TGTGCCAGTAGTCATCAGAACTACGAGCAGTACTTC
CDR3: CASSHQNYEQYF

V: TRBV11-3
size: few
D: TRBD2
J: TRBJ2-7
DNA: TGTGCCAGCAGCTTCGGGACTAGCGGGATTTACGAGCAGTACTTC
CDR3: CASSFGTSGIYEQYF

V: TRBV7-9
size: -
D: TRBD1
J: TRBJ2-3
DNA: TGTGCCAGCCGGGGACAGGACACAGATACGCAGTATTTT
CDR3: CASRGQDTDTQYF

V: TRBV7-2
size: -
D: -
J: TRBJ2-3
DNA: TGTGCCAGCAGCTTAGACAGGGGGGGTGCAGATACGCAGTATTTT
CDR3: CASSLDRGGADTQYF

V: TRBV18
size: -
D: -
J: TRBJ1-5
DNA: TGTGCCAGCTCACTAGGAGGGCTCGCCTACAATCAGCCCCAGCATTTT
CDR3: CASSLGGLAYNQPQHF

V: TRBV2
size: -
D: TRBD1
J: TRBJ2-7
DNA: TGTGCCTCATCGGGACAGCACTACGAGCAGTACTTC
CDR3: CASSGQHYEQYF

V: TRBV2
size: -
D: -
J: TRBJ1-1
DNA: TGTGCCAGCAGTGAAACGGCAGGGCGGACTGAAGCTTTCTTT
CDR3: CASSETAGRTEAFF

V: TRBV4-3
size: -
D: -
J: TRBJ2-1
DNA: TGCGCCAGCAGCCGTCCGGGACTTAGACCCTACAATGAGCAGTTCTTC
CDR3: CASSRPGLRPYNEQFF

V: TRBV5-1
size: -
D: -
J: TRBJ2-7
DNA: TGCGCCAGCAGCTTGGACCCAACTACAGGGCACTCCTACGAGCAGTACTTC
CDR3: CASSLDPTTGHSYEQYF

V: TRBV9
size: once
D: TRBD1
J: TRBJ2-7
DNA: TGTGCCAGCAGCGTATGGGACAGCATAGCTGACGAGCAGTACTTC
CDR3: CASSVWDSIADEQYF

V: TRBV28
size: once
D: -
J: TRBJ1-1
DNA: TGTGCCAGCAGTTTATCCCCTCCCAGGGCCACTGAAGCTTTCTTT
CDR3: CASSLSPPRATEAFF

V: TRBV7-9
size: -
D: TRBD2
J: TRBJ2-7
DNA: TGTGCCAGCAGCCCCTCCCCTAGCGGGCTCCTCGGCGACGAGCAGTACTTC
CDR3: CASSPSPSGLLGDEQYF

V: TRBV14
size: -
D: TRBD1
J: TRBJ2-7
DNA: TGTGCCAGCAGCGACGGACAGGTGAGCTACGAGCAGTACTTC
CDR3: CASSDGQVSYEQYF